This TCR beta chain came from a study of post-analysis software for immune sequencing data. Turning to the study itself: Both relapsing-remitting and secondary progressive multiple sclerosis featured among the disease courses, as did progressive-relapsing multiple sclerosis. Study-wide findings and caveats: The study found TRBV5-6, TRBV5-1 and TRBV20-1 among five TRBV segments more frequent in patients than controls. Versus controls, multiple sclerosis patients showed significantly lower diversity (normalized Chao1). By F measure, strong co-clustering occurred among samples prepared in the same batch.

The germline V gene has CDR1 DFQATT and CDR2 SNEGSKA (reference sequence). Trimming took 5 bases from V and 3 from J; bases not matched to a gene: 14. This CDR3 has 17 amino acids. Presence of unique molecular identifiers characterized the TCR beta cDNA libraries. T cells numbering roughly 1 to 10 million yielded 500,000 or so cDNA molecules. From the PCR reads, TCRdb called clonotypes with MiXCR, one entry per CDR3 protein. The table has about 540,000 distinct CDR3 sequences, around 34% seen once. This clonotype was seen more than once but under ten times. No antigen is known for it. Sequencing was carried out using blood. V and J are TRBV20-1 and TRBJ2-1; 9 bases map to TRBD2. This sequence originates from a girl aged 2 to 17 with multiple sclerosis. The CDR3 protein is CSAQGRSGGPNYNEQFF. For the CDR3, the DNA is TGCAGTGCTCAGGGGAGGAGCGGGGGGCCCAACTACAATGAGCAGTTCTTC.